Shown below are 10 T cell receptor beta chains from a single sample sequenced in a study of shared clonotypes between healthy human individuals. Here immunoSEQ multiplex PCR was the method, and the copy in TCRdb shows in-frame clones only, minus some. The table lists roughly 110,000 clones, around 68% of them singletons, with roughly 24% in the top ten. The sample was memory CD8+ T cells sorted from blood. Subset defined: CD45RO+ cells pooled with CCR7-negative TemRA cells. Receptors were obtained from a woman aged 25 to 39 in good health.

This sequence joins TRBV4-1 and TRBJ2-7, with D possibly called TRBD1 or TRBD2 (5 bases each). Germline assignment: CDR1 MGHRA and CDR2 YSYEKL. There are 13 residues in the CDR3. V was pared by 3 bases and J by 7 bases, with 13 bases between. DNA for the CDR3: TGCGCCAGCAGCCACCTCCGGGACCGGGAGCAGTACTTC. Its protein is CASSHLRDREQYF.

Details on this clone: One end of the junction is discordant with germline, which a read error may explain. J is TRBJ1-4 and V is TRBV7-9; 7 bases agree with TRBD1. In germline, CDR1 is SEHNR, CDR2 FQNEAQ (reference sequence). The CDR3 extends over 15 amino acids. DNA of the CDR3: TGTGCCAGCAGATTAGAGGGGGCACTGAGTGAAAAACTGTTTTTT. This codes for CASRLEGALSEKLFF. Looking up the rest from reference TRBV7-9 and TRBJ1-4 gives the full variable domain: DTGVSQNPRHKITKRGQNVTFRCDPISEHNRLYWYRQTLGQGPEFLTYFQNEAQLEKSRLLSDRFSAERPKGSFSTLEIQRTEQGDSAMYLCASRLEGALSEKLFFGSGTQLSVL.

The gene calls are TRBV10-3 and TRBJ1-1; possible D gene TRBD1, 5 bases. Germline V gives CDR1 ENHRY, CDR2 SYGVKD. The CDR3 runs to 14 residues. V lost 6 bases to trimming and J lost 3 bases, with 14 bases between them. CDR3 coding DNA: TGTGCCATCAGCGAGGGGTCTCCCTACACTGAAGCTTTCTTT. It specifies CAISEGSPYTEAFF.

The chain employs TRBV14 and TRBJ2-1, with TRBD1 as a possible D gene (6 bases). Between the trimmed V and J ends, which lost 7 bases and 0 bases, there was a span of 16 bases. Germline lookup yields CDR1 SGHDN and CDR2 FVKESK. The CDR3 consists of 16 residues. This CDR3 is CASTSTGKSSYNEQFF. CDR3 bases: TGTGCCAGCACCAGTACAGGGAAGAGCTCCTACAATGAGCAGTTCTTC.

The CDR3 reads CASTRLRSNTGELFF. DNA of the CDR3: TGTGCCAGCACCCGTCTGAGGTCGAACACCGGGGAGCTGTTTTTT. The chain recombines TRBV28 with TRBJ2-2; D is unclear. V gave up 7 bases and J gave up 0 bases, with 12 bases separating them. The CDR3 runs to 15 residues. CDR1 is MDHEN and CDR2 is SYDVKM in the germline V gene.

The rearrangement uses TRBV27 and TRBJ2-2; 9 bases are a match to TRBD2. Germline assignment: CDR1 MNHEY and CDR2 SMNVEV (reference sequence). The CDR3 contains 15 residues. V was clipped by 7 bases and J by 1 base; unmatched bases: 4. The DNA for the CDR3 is TGTGCCAGCACTAGCGGGACGGGGAACACCGGGGAGCTGTTTTTT. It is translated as CASTSGTGNTGELFF.

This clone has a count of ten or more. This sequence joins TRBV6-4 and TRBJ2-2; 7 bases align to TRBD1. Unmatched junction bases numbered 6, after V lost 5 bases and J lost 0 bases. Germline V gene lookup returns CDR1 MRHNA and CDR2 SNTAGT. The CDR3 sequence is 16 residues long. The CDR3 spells CASSYLQGANTGELFF. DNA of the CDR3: TGTGCCAGCAGTTACTTGCAGGGGGCGAACACCGGGGAGCTGTTTTTT.

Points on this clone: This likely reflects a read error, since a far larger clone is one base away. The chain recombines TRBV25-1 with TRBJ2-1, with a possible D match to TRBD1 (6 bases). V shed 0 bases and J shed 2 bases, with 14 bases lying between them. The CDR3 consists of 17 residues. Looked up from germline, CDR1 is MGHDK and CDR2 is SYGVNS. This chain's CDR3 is CASSEYGQQSPYNEQFF. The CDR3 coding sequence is TGTGCCAGCAGTGAATACGGACAGCAAAGCCCCTACAATGAGCAGTTCTTC.

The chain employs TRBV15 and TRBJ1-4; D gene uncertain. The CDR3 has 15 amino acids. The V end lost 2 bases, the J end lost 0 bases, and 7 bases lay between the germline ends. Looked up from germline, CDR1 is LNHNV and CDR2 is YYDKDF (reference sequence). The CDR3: CATSRNRATNEKLFF. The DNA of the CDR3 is TGTGCCACCAGCAGAAACCGAGCAACTAATGAAAAACTGTTTTTT.

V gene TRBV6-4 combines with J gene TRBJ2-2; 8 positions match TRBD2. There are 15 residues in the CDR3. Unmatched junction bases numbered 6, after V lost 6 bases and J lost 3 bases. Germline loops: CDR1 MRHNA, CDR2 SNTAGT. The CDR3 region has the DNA TGTGCCAGCAGCCCTTCAGCGGGAGACACCGGGGAGCTGTTTTTT. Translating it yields CASSPSAGDTGELFF.